A single sample is the source of the 26 T cell receptor beta chains below, sequenced in a study of metastatic and nonmetastatic thyroid tumors. Each patient came to thyroid surgery without any prior treatment (of any kind). TCRdb re-processed the PCR reads through MiXCR. This sample has tens of thousands of clones; around a sixth occur once, and the top ten carry roughly 9.8%. Sequencing input: tumor tissue. The receptors were gathered from a female donor with papillary thyroid cancer or a benign thyroid nodule (not recorded which). Some clones in this sample may be carry-over from other donors' samples.

As for this clone: Its ends do not fully match the called genes, so a read error is possible. This chain links TRBV9 with TRBJ2-6; possible D gene TRBD1, 6 bases. In germline, CDR1 is SGDLS, CDR2 YYNGEE. The length of the CDR3 is 17 residues. CDR3 in DNA: TGTGCCAGCAGCCCCCAGGACAGCTTCTCTCGAGCCAACTTCCTGACTTTC. Protein product: CASSPQDSFSRANFLTF. Full variable domain (missing parts from reference TRBV9 and TRBJ2-6): DSGVTQTPKHLITATGQRVTLRCSPRSGDLSVYWYQQSLDQGLQFLIQYYNGEERAKGNILERFSAQQFPDLHSELNLSSLELGDSALYFCASSPQDSFSRANFLTFGAGSRLTVL.

Regarding this clone: The junction shows a germline mismatch at one end, possibly a read error. As DNA, the CDR3 is TGTGCCTGGAACAGGGCTAGCTCTGGAAACACAATATATTTT. Amino acids: CAWNRASSGNTIYF. The chain is built from TRBV30 and TRBJ1-3; D possibly corresponds to TRBD1 (6 bases). CDR1 GTSNPN and CDR2 SVGIG come from the germline V gene (reference sequence). CDR3 length: 14 amino acids. Based on the CDR3 plus reference TRBV30 and TRBJ1-3, the full variable domain is SQTIHQWPATLVQPVGSPLSLECTVEGTSNPNLYWYRQAAGRGLQLLFYSVGIGQISSEVPQNLSASRPQDRQFILSSKKLLLSDSGFYLCAWNRASSGNTIYFGEGSWLTVV.

This clone was recorded many times. This rearrangement joins TRBV20-1 to TRBJ1-5, with D maybe TRBD1 (5 bases). Trimming pared 1 base from V and 1 base from J, leaving 17 bases between. The germline V gene has CDR1 DFQATT and CDR2 SNEGSKA (reference sequence). This CDR3 spans 17 amino acids. CDR3 DNA sequence: TGCAGTGCTAGAGTTCGGGTCGGGCAGGGAAGCAATCAGCCCCAGCATTTT. It encodes CSARVRVGQGSNQPQHF.

This clone was observed many times. The chain couples TRBV20-1 to TRBJ2-7; D ambiguous. Germline CDR1 reads DFQATT; CDR2 reads SNEGSKA (reference sequence). The CDR3 runs to 15 residues. With 5 bases removed from V and 1 base from J, the gap between germline ends came to 18 bases. The CDR3 loop is CSAYATLGSSYEQYF. CDR3 nucleotide sequence: TGCAGTGCTTATGCGACTCTGGGGTCTTCCTACGAGCAGTACTTC.

This clone was observed at least ten times. The chain has TRBV7-9 and TRBJ1-4, with 10 bases fitting TRBD1. There are 14 residues in the CDR3. V lost 3 bases to trimming and J lost 6 bases; unmatched junction nucleotides: 1. Germline V CDR1 and CDR2: SEHNR, FQNEAQ (reference sequence). CDR3 amino acids: CASSFGTGDEKLFF. DNA for the CDR3: TGTGCCAGCAGCTTCGGGACAGGGGATGAAAAACTGTTTTTT.

This clone has only one observation. The V and J genes are TRBV7-8 and TRBJ2-1; D ambiguous. CDR3 length equals 14 residues. With 6 bases removed from V and 6 bases from J, the gap between germline ends came to 15 bases. Germline CDR1 SGHVS, CDR2 FQNEAQ. The DNA of the CDR3 is TGTGCCAGCAGTTTGGGATCTATGATCAATGAGCAGTTCTTC. Translation gives CASSLGSMINEQFF. Drawing the rest from reference TRBV7-8 and TRBJ2-1, the complete variable domain is GAGVSQSPRYKVAKRGQDVALRCDPISGHVSLFWYQQALGQGPEFLTYFQNEAQLDKSGLPSDRFFAERPEGSVSTLKIQRTQQEDSAVYLCASSLGSMINEQFFGPGTRLTVL.

The chain combines TRBV13 with TRBJ2-1; D remains unclear. V dropped 4 bases and J dropped 16 bases, with 17 bases sitting between them. This CDR3 is built from 12 residues. Germline V gives CDR1 PRHDT, CDR2 FYEKMQ (reference sequence). This CDR3 is CASSSEINEYFF. CDR3 sequence (DNA): TGTGCCAGCAGCTCCGAAATTAATGAGTATTTCTTC.

This clone was recorded a few times. V is TRBV6-1 and J is TRBJ1-1; the match to TRBD1 covers 8 bases. Germline CDR1 is MNHNS and CDR2 is SASEGT. The CDR3 is 14 residues long. The V gene end was trimmed by 3 bases and the J gene end by 8 bases; junction bases not matched to a gene: 8. CDR3 amino acids: CASSDPGGYHEAFF. CDR3 nucleotide sequence: TGTGCCAGCAGTGATCCAGGGGGCTACCACGAAGCTTTCTTT.

The gene calls are TRBV7-6 and TRBJ2-1; 7 bases are shared with TRBD2. The germline CDR1 and CDR2 sequences are SGHVS and FNYEAQ. V shed 2 bases and J 9 bases; nucleotides not matched to a gene: 13. There are 16 residues in the CDR3. The chain's CDR3 is CASSLSSLGLGCEQFF. The CDR3 DNA reads TGTGCCAGCAGCTTATCCTCCCTCGGACTAGGCTGTGAGCAGTTCTTC.

There are many counts of this clone. The genes are TRBV28 and TRBJ2-5, with D possibly being TRBD2 (7 bases). V was trimmed by 6 bases and J by 5 bases, leaving 16 bases between them. The germline gives CDR1 MDHEN, CDR2 SYDVKM. CDR3 length: 14 amino acids. CDR3 DNA: TGTGCCAGCAGGGGGGGGACATTCGGCGAGACCCAGTACTTC. Translated, it gives CASRGGTFGETQYF.

This clone has a count of ten or more. The gene calls are TRBV14 and TRBJ1-2; D may be TRBD1 (5 bases). The ends were cut back, 1 base at V and 7 bases at J, with 19 bases in the middle. CDR1 is SGHDN and CDR2 is FVKESK in the germline V gene. The CDR3 length is 16 residues. Here the CDR3 reads CASSQGFGQGVSGYTF. CDR3 DNA sequence: TGTGCCAGCAGCCAAGGGTTCGGGCAGGGAGTAAGTGGCTACACCTTC. The full variable domain, its missing parts supplied by reference TRBV14 and TRBJ1-2, is EAGVTQFPSHSVIEKGQTVTLRCDPISGHDNLYWYRRVMGKEIKFLLHFVKESKQDESGMPNNRFLAERTGGTYSTLKVQPAELEDSGVYFCASSQGFGQGVSGYTFGSGTRLTVV.

This clone was counted at least ten times. This chain uses TRBV20-1 with TRBJ1-1; D not resolved. Trimming left V 3 bases short and J 0 bases short, with 8 bases between. This CDR3 contains 13 residues. Per germline, CDR1 DFQATT and CDR2 SNEGSKA (reference sequence). As DNA, the CDR3 is TGCAGTGCTAGGAAGAGCATGAACACTGAAGCTTTCTTT. This encodes CSARKSMNTEAFF.

This clone occurred many times. This rearrangement joins TRBV20-1 to TRBJ2-7, with TRBD2 matching over 12 bases. Germline CDR1 is DFQATT and CDR2 is SNEGSKA (reference sequence). CDR3 length: 15 amino acids. Unmatched junction bases numbered 13, after V lost 6 bases and J lost 7 bases. This chain's CDR3 is CSAHGTSGGNLEQYF. CDR3 coding DNA: TGCAGTGCCCACGGAACTAGCGGGGGGAACCTAGAGCAGTACTTC.

J is TRBJ2-3 and V is TRBV28; D call uncertain. The length of the CDR3 is 17 residues. V lost 7 bases and J 2 bases, leaving 22 bases between the germline ends. CDR1 is MDHEN and CDR2 is SYDVKM in the germline V gene. CDR3 DNA sequence: TGTGCCAGCATTTCTGTTCTGTCAGGCAGGACCACAGATACGCAGTATTTT. Encoded protein: CASISVLSGRTTDTQYF.

The chain has TRBV4-3 and TRBJ1-4; TRBD1 matches 10 bases. V shed 4 bases, J shed 7 bases, and the junction held 6 bases outside the gene matches. Germline CDR1 reads LGHNA; CDR2 reads YSLEER. The CDR3 length is 15 residues. CDR3 in amino acids: CASSRVTGGGEKLFF. CDR3 in DNA: TGCGCCAGCAGCCGAGTGACAGGGGGCGGTGAAAAACTGTTTTTT.

This clone was detected many times. The chain combines TRBV7-3 with TRBJ2-3; the D gene is possibly TRBD1 (5 bases). Germline values: CDR1 SGHTA, CDR2 FQGTGA. This CDR3 region has 13 residues. V dropped 8 bases and J dropped 6 bases, with 15 bases sitting between them. The CDR3 reads CASGPGLGDTQYF. The CDR3 DNA reads as TGTGCCAGCGGGCCAGGGCTCGGGGATACGCAGTATTTT.

This clone was found many times. The chain joins TRBV5-1 to TRBJ2-2; D is unresolved. With 1 base removed from V and 5 bases from J, the gap between germline ends came to 6 bases. Germline V gene lookup returns CDR1 SGHRS and CDR2 YFSETQ. The CDR3 runs to 13 residues. The CDR3 spells CASSLSTTGELFF. The CDR3 DNA reads as TGCGCCAGCAGCTTGTCGACGACCGGGGAGCTGTTTTTT.

About this clone: This sequence may be a read error, since a much larger clone differs from it by one base. J is TRBJ1-1 and V is TRBV6-2 or TRBV6-3; 7 nucleotides match TRBD1. V was clipped by 7 bases and J by 3 bases; unmatched bases: 5. Germline V lookup: CDR1 MNHEY, CDR2 SVGEGT. The CDR3 has 13 amino acids. CDR3 nucleotides: TGTGCCAGCATCCAGGGGGAAGACACTGAAGCTTTCTTT. It codes for CASIQGEDTEAFF.

This clone was counted many times. This chain links TRBV20-1 with TRBJ2-1; 14 positions agree with TRBD2. The CDR3 runs 16 residues. The V and J ends lost 6 bases and 9 bases, in that order; junction bases with no gene match: 13. Germline CDR1 DFQATT, CDR2 SNEGSKA (reference sequence). CDR3 sequence: CSAGRVGTSGSSEQFF. CDR3 in DNA: TGCAGTGCCGGAAGGGTCGGGACTAGCGGGAGTAGTGAGCAGTTCTTC.

Comments on this clone: A much larger clone differs from this one at a single base, so this may be a read error. In nucleotides, the CDR3 is TGTGCCATCCATGACGTGACAGGGCGGTCTGAAGCTTTCTTT. Encoded protein: CAIHDVTGRSEAFF. This sequence joins TRBV10-3 and TRBJ1-1; 7 bases line up with TRBD1. The V gene's germline CDR1 is ENHRY and CDR2 SYGVKD. The CDR3 consists of 14 residues. The V segment lost 8 bases and the J segment 6 bases; nucleotides outside the gene matches: 12.

This chain's CDR3 is CAWSVSGTSPYEQYF. The CDR3 nucleotides are TGTGCCTGGAGTGTTTCGGGGACTAGCCCTTACGAGCAGTACTTC. The rearrangement links TRBV30 to TRBJ2-7, with 9 bases that match TRBD2. V shed 0 bases and J 4 bases; nucleotides not matched to a gene: 7. The CDR3 is made up of 15 amino acids. Germline V gene lookup returns CDR1 GTSNPN and CDR2 SVGIG (reference sequence).

Comment on this clone: An end of the junction does not agree with germline; a read error may underlie this. Other DNA sequences within the sample encode an identical CDR3. The chain links TRBV9 to TRBJ2-5; 10 bases line up with TRBD1. There are 16 residues in the CDR3. Per germline, CDR1 SGDLS and CDR2 YYNGEE. The CDR3 reads CASSVGTGGREETQYF. The CDR3 DNA is TGTGCCAGCAGCGTAGGGACAGGGGGTCGGGAAGAGACGCAGTACTTC.

This clone was recorded at least ten times. The chain combines TRBV12-3 or TRBV12-4 with TRBJ2-2, with 9 positions matching TRBD1. J lost 4 bases, V lost 7 bases, and 7 bases had no gene match. CDR3 size: 15 residues. CDR3 residues: CASNLQGAGTGELFF. As DNA, the CDR3 is TGTGCCAGCAACCTACAGGGGGCGGGCACCGGGGAGCTGTTTTTT.

In its sample, this clone was seen many times. This rearrangement joins TRBV4-2 to TRBJ2-7; 8 bases fit TRBD1. CDR3 length equals 16 residues. CDR1 is LGHNA and CDR2 is YNFKEQ in the germline V gene. Trimming removed 5 bases from V and 0 bases from J; junction bases left unmatched: 9. CDR3 nucleotides: TGTGCCAGCAGCTCCCTAATAGGGACAGGCTCCTACGAGCAGTACTTC. This translates into CASSSLIGTGSYEQYF.

This clone came up many times. The chain combines TRBV5-5 with TRBJ2-7, with no clear D. Germline V gene sequence: CDR1 SGHKS, CDR2 YYEKEE (reference sequence). This CDR3 has 13 amino acids. The V and J ends lost 0 bases and 6 bases respectively, with 10 bases between them. The CDR3 DNA sequence: TGTGCCAGCAGCTTGGTTGGCCCATCCGAGCAGTACTTC. Residues: CASSLVGPSEQYF.

This clone came up many times. The CDR3, as DNA: TGCAGTGCTCCCGGGACCTATAATGAAAAACTGTTTTTT. Its protein is CSAPGTYNEKLFF. The chain couples TRBV20-1 to TRBJ1-4; possibly TRBD1 for D (5 bases). Trimming stripped 5 bases from V and 4 bases from J, with 11 bases between. This CDR3 has 13 amino acids. CDR1 and CDR2 from the germline V gene are DFQATT and SNEGSKA (reference sequence).